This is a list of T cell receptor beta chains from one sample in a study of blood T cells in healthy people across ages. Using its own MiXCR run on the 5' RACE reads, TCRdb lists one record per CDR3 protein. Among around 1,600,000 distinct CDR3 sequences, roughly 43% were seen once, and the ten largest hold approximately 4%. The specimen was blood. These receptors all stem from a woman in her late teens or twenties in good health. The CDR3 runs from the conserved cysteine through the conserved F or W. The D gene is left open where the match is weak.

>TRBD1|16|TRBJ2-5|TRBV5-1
CASSTRTGGREETQYF
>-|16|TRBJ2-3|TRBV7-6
CASSPGGQPYTDTQYF
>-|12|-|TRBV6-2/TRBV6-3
CASQRRNAEQYF
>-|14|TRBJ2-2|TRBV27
CASSFGWDTGELFF
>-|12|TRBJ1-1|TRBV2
CAGARDLTEAFF
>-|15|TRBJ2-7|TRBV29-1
CSVVPGEKGPSEQYF
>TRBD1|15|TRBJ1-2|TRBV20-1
CSASDLDRILYGYTF
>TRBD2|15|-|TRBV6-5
CASSSSGGAFSEQYF
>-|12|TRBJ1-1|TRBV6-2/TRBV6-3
CATHGRNVEAFF
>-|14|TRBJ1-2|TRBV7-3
CASSLIPGFGGYTF
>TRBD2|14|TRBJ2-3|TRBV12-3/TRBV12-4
CASSPSGGPNTQYF
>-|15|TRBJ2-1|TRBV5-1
CASSLRSLASNEQFF
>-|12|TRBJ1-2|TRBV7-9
CASSLDRLGYTF
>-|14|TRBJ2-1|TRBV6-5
CASAVGASYNEQFF
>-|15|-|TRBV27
CASSLEEGTACEQYF
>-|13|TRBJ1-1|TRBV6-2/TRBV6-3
CASNQGPHTEAFF
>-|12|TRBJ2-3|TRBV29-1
CSVRQRTDTQYF
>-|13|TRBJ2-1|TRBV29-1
CSVEIYSYNEQFF
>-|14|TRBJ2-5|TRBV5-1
CASSLLSDEETQYF
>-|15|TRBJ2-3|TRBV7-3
CASSPLGLLPDTQYF
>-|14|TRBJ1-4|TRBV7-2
CASSMGRFGEKLFF
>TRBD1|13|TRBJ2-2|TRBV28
CASNTGGLRELFF
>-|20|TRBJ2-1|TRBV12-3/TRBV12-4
CASSPSPRGWKGTSYNEQFF
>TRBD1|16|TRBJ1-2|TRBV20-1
CSAREPHRGPNYGYTF
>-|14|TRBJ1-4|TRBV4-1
CPSSQGRANEKLFF
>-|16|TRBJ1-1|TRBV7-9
CASSSPISYGNSEAFF
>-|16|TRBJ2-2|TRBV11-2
CASSLVGGLYTGELFF
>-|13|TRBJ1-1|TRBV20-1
CSASEGGLTEAFF
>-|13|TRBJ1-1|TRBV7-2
CASSLRAGTEAFF
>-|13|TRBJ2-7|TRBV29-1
CSVASDSTYEQYF
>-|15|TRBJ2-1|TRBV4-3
CASSQVRDRYNEQFF
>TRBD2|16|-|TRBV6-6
CASSYSRRGGLETQYF
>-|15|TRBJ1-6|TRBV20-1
CSARVAALYNSPLHF
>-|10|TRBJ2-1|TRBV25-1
CASSDIEQFF
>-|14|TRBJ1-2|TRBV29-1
CSGQTQGANYGYTF
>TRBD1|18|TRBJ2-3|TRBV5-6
CASSFDRATVRDSGTQYF
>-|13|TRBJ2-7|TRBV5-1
CASSRRENYEQYF